This TCR beta chain was profiled in a study of blood T cell repertoires in COVID-19. Looking at the study overall: Material from acute and convalescent COVID-19 was sourced from the United States, Italy and Spain. The analysed material was cDNA or gDNA that came from T cells, B-cell-depleted T cells, or PBMCs.

Study processing details: Researchers report that nucleated cell counts were estimated from reference gene primer amplification. TCRdb's copy holds only in-frame clones and misses some; the assay was immunoSEQ multiplex PCR. That table supplies the V and J calls and clone size; D and trimming were determined from the DNA. Of a few hundred thousand clones in the sample, 70% to 90% were seen once. Trimming left V 3 bases short and J 7 bases short, with 13 bases between. The CDR3 is 13 amino acids. The germline V gene encodes CDR1 MDHEN and CDR2 SYDVKM. The sequence derives from a man aged 18 to 35 with active or convalescent COVID-19. The sequenced sample was peripheral blood. The gene calls are TRBV28 and TRBJ2-7; D is perhaps TRBD2 (6 bases). The CDR3 is CASSLGRAGEQYF. The CDR3 DNA follows: TGTGCCAGCAGTTTGGGCAGGGCGGGGGAGCAGTACTTC.